This TCR beta chain derives from a study of blood T cell repertoires in COVID-19. The wider study: Sample material is recorded as cDNA or gDNA derived from T cells, B-cell-depleted T cells, or PBMCs.

In the study's own analysis: Amplification of reference gene primers provided the estimated nucleated cell counts. Sequencing used immunoSEQ multiplex PCR; TCRdb keeps in-frame clones, though not all of them. The DNA gave D and trimming, while V, J and clone size come from that table. Of approximately 150,000 clones in the sample, around four fifths were seen once. Trimming removed 3 bases from V and 2 bases from J; junction bases left unmatched: 10. The germline V gene encodes CDR1 ENHRY and CDR2 SYGVKD. This CDR3 region has 17 residues. Individuals drawn from 20 to 30 US areas were about 18 to 95 years old. Recovery among Cohort 3 donors was established by two negative PCRs, clearance, or symptom resolution. This clone was seen only once.

The sequenced material came from PBMCs or T cells enriched from blood (not recorded which). The receptor was derived from a woman in her 50s who had recovered from COVID-19. V gene TRBV10-3 combines with J gene TRBJ1-3; 7 bases line up with TRBD1. This CDR3 is CAISESLGRGAGNTIYF. DNA of the CDR3: TGTGCCATCAGTGAATCACTGGGCAGGGGGGCTGGAAACACCATATATTTT.